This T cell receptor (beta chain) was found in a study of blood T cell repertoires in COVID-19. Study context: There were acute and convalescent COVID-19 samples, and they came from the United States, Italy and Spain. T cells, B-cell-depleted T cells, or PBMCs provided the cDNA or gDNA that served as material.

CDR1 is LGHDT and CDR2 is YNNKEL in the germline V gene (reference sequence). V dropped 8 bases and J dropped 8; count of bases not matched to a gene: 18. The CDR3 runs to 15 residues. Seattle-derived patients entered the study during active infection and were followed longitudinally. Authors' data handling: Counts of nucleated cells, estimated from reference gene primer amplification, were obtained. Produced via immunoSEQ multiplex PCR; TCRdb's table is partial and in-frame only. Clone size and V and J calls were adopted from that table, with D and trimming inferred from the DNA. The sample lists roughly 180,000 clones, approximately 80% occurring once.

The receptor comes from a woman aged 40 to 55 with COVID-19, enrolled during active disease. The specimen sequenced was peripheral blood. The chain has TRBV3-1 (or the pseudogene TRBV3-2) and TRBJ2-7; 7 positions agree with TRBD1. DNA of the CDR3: TGTGCCAGCGCGAAGGGGGCCGGGGAGCGGTTCAAGCAGTACTTC. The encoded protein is CASAKGAGERFKQYF.